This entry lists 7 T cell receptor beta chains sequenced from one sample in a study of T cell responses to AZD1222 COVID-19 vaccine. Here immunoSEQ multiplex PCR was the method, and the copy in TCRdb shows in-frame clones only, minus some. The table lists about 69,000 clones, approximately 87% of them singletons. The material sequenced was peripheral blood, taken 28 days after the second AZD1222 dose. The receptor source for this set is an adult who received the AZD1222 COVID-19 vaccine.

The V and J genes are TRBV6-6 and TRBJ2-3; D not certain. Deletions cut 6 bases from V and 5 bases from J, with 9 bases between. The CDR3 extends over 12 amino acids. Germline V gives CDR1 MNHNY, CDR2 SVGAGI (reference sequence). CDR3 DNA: TGTGCCAGCAGCTACAACCAAGATACGCAGTATTTT. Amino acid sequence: CASSYNQDTQYF.

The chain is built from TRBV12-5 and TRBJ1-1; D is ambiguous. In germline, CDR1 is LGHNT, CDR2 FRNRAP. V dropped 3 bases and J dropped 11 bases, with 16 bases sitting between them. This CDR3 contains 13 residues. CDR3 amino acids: CASGFPQVPRAFF. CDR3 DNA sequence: TGTGCTAGTGGTTTTCCCCAGGTCCCGAGGGCTTTCTTT.

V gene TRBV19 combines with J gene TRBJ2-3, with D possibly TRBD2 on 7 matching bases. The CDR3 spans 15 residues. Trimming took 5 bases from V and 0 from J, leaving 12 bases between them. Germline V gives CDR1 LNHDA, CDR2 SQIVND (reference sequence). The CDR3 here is CASSGAGASTDTQYF. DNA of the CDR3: TGTGCCAGTAGTGGTGCGGGGGCGAGCACAGATACGCAGTATTTT.

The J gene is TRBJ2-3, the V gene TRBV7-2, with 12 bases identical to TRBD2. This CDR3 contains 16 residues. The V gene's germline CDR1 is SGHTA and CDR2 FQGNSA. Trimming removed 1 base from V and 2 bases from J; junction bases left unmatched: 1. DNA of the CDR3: TGTGCCAGCAGCTTAGGGACTAGCGGGGTCACAGATACGCAGTATTTT. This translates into CASSLGTSGVTDTQYF.

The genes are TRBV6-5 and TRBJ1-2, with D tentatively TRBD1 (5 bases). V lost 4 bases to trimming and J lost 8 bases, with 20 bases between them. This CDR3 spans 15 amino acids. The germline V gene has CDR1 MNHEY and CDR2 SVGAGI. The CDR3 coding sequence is TGTGCCAGCAGTTTAGAATCCGGCCTGGGGGGGGGCTACACCTTC. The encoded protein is CASSLESGLGGGYTF.

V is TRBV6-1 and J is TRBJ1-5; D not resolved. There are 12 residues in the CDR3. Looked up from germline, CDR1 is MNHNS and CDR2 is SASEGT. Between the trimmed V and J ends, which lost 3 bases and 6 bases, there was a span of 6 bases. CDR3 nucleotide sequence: TGTGCCAGCAGTGAGGGTCCTCAGCCCCAGCATTTT. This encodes CASSEGPQPQHF.

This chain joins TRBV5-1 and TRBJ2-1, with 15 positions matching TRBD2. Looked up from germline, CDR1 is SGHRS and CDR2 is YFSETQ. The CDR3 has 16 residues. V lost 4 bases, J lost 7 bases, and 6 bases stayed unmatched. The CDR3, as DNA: TGCGCCAGCAGCCGCGGGACTAGCGGGAGGAGTAATGAGCAGTTCTTC. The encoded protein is CASSRGTSGRSNEQFF.